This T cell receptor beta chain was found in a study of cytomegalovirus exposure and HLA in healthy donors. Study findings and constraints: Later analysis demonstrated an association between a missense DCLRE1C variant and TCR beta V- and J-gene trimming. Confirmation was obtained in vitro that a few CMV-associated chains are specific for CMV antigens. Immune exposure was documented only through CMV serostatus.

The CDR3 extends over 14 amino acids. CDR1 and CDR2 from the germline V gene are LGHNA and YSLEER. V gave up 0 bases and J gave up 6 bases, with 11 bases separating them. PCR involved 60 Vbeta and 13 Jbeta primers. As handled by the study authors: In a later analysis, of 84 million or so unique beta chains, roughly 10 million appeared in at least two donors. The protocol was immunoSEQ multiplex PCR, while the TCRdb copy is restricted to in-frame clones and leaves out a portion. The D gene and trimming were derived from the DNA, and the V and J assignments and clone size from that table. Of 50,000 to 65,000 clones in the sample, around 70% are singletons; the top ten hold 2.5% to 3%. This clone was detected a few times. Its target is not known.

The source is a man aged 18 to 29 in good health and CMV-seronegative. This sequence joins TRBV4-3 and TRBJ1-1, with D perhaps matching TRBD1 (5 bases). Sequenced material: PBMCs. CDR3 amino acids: CASSQDGQGSEAFF. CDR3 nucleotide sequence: TGCGCCAGCAGCCAAGATGGGCAGGGCTCTGAAGCTTTCTTT.